What follows are 30 T cell receptor beta chains derived from one specimen sequenced in a study of STAT3 mutations in large granular lymphocyte leukemia. Overall study findings and caveats: In T-cell large granular lymphocyte leukemia, about half of patients showed multiple immunodominant subclonotypes.

These TCRs are of unknown antigen specificity. TCRdb's table, derived via immunoSEQ multiplex PCR, lists solely in-frame clones and lacks some. The repertoire holds tens of thousands of clones, with 81% as singletons. The sequenced sample was PBMCs. These receptors all stem from a human donor with T large granular lymphocyte leukemia. Some clones in this sample may be carry-over from other donors' samples.

The chain is built from TRBV11-2 and TRBJ2-7, with TRBD1 identical over 7 bases. CDR1 and CDR2 from the germline V gene are SGHAT and FQNNGV. After removal of 5 bases from V and 3 bases from J, the junction contained 7 bases not matched to a gene. This CDR3 has 14 amino acids. CDR3 region: CASSRNTGVYEQYF. The CDR3 bases are TGTGCCAGCAGCCGCAACACAGGGGTCTACGAGCAGTACTTC.

The chain couples TRBV2 to TRBJ1-6; D possibly corresponds to TRBD1 (5 bases). Trimming stripped 6 bases from V and 7 bases from J, with 13 bases between. Germline loops: CDR1 SNHLY, CDR2 FYNNEI. CDR3 length equals 14 residues. The CDR3 protein is CASRILDTNSPLHF. CDR3 sequence (DNA): TGTGCCAGCAGAATACTGGACACGAATTCACCCCTCCACTTT.

This clone turned up a few times. This rearrangement joins TRBV7-2 to TRBJ1-2; no reliable D call. This CDR3 is built from 13 residues. V lost 5 bases and J lost 8, with 15 bases in between. In germline, CDR1 is SGHTA, CDR2 FQGNSA. The CDR3 reads CASSPLGGIGYTF. DNA for the CDR3: TGTGCCAGCAGCCCCCTGGGCGGGATCGGCTACACCTTC.

This chain links TRBV5-1 with TRBJ2-7; no definite D call. The germline V and J ends were trimmed by 1 base and 4 bases, with 9 bases remaining between them. The CDR3 totals 13 residues. The germline CDR1 and CDR2 sequences are SGHRS and YFSETQ. The CDR3: CASSLTGGYEQYF. CDR3 DNA: TGCGCCAGCAGCTTGACTGGCGGTTACGAGCAGTACTTC.

The chain combines TRBV2 with TRBJ2-5; D may be TRBD1 (5 bases). The V gene's germline CDR1 is SNHLY and CDR2 FYNNEI. The CDR3 is 12 residues long. V was clipped by 3 bases and J by 13 bases, with 15 bases between them. Here the CDR3 reads CASSEGPGMGYF. CDR3 nucleotide sequence: TGTGCCAGCAGTGAGGGCCCAGGGATGGGGTACTTC.

This rearrangement joins TRBV2 to TRBJ1-1; D remains unclear. CDR1 is SNHLY and CDR2 is FYNNEI in the germline V gene. The length of the CDR3 is 10 residues. Deletions cut 6 bases from V and 6 bases from J, with 5 bases between. CDR3 amino acids: CASRASEAFF. In nucleotides, the CDR3 is TGTGCCAGCAGGGCTTCTGAAGCTTTCTTT.

In this sample, this clone turned up a few times. The J gene is TRBJ2-3, the V gene TRBV7-9; D is ambiguous. This CDR3 has 12 residues. The germline V gene encodes CDR1 SEHNR and CDR2 FQNEAQ (reference sequence). Between the trimmed V and J ends, which lost 2 bases and 6 bases, there was a span of 6 bases. In nucleotides, the CDR3 is TGTGCCAGCAGCTTATCCCTTGATACGCAGTATTTT. Protein sequence: CASSLSLDTQYF.

This chain joins TRBV5-4 and TRBJ2-3; D ambiguous. In germline, CDR1 is SGHNT, CDR2 YYREEE (reference sequence). V shed 1 base and J shed 1 base, with 7 bases lying between them. The CDR3 sequence is 14 residues long. CDR3 residues: CASSLNRGTDTQYF. CDR3 coding DNA: TGTGCCAGCAGCTTGAACCGGGGCACAGATACGCAGTATTTT.

This clone was recorded a few times. The rearrangement links TRBV7-9 to TRBJ2-2; D may be TRBD1 (5 bases). V was cut by 4 bases and J by 6 bases, with 9 bases left in between. CDR3 length: 13 amino acids. Germline assignment: CDR1 SEHNR and CDR2 FQNEAQ (reference sequence). In DNA form, the CDR3 reads TGTGCCAGCAGCTCTCAGGGCTCCGGGGAGCTGTTTTTT. The encoded protein is CASSSQGSGELFF. The full variable domain, with the rest looked up from reference TRBV7-9 and TRBJ2-2, is DTGVSQNPRHKITKRGQNVTFRCDPISEHNRLYWYRQTLGQGPEFLTYFQNEAQLEKSRLLSDRFSAERPKGSFSTLEIQRTEQGDSAMYLCASSSQGSGELFFGEGSRLTVL.

The chain employs TRBV4-3 and TRBJ2-3; 9 nucleotides align to TRBD2. The germline CDR1 and CDR2 sequences are LGHNA and YSLEER. This CDR3 comprises 16 residues. The V and J ends lost 0 bases and 6 bases, in that order; junction bases with no gene match: 7. In DNA, the CDR3 is TGCGCCAGCAGCCAAGATTGGGGGCTAGCGGGGGATACGCAGTATTTT. Translating gives CASSQDWGLAGDTQYF.

The V gene is TRBV6-6, the J gene TRBJ1-3; D unclear. Between the trimmed V and J ends, which lost 2 bases and 4 bases, there was a span of 12 bases. CDR1 and CDR2 (germline): MNHNY, SVGAGI (reference sequence). The CDR3 loop spans 15 amino acids. This CDR3 is CASSYLLAAGNTIYF. The CDR3 nucleotides are TGTGCCAGCAGTTACCTACTTGCGGCAGGAAACACCATATATTTT.

The gene calls are TRBV4-3 and TRBJ2-3; the match to TRBD2 covers 7 bases. CDR3 length equals 16 residues. Per germline, CDR1 LGHNA and CDR2 YSLEER. Trimming took 0 bases from V and 1 from J; bases not matched to a gene: 4. The CDR3, as DNA: TGCGCCAGCAGCCAAGATCTAGCGGTGGGCACAGATACGCAGTATTTT. It is translated as CASSQDLAVGTDTQYF.

The chain has TRBV10-3 and TRBJ1-5, with D uncertain. CDR3 length: 13 amino acids. V lost 4 bases to trimming and J lost 2 bases, with 6 bases between them. The germline CDR1 and CDR2 sequences are ENHRY and SYGVKD. CDR3 residues: CAISVAGNQPQHF. CDR3 sequence (DNA): TGTGCCATCAGTGTGGCAGGCAATCAGCCCCAGCATTTT.

The chain recombines TRBV7-2 with TRBJ2-5; tentative D call: TRBD1 (6 bases). In germline, CDR1 is SGHTA, CDR2 FQGNSA. The CDR3 has 15 amino acids. Trimming took off 2 bases at V and 5 bases at J, with 15 bases between the two ends. CDR3 in amino acids: CASSLSGGQGETQYF. The CDR3 nucleotides are TGTGCCAGCAGCTTAAGCGGTGGGCAGGGGGAGACCCAGTACTTC.

A few counts support this clone. This chain connects TRBV10-3 to TRBJ1-2; TRBD1 matches at 7 bases. Trimming took 3 bases from V and 6 from J; bases not matched to a gene: 10. Per the germline V gene, CDR1 is ENHRY and CDR2 is SYGVKD. The CDR3 is made up of 15 amino acids. CDR3 sequence (DNA): TGTGCCATCAGTGAAGGGGGACAGCCCCAGGATGGCTACACCTTC. Amino acid sequence: CAISEGGQPQDGYTF.

The V and J genes are TRBV5-6 and TRBJ2-1; perhaps TRBD1 as D (5 bases). CDR1 SGHDT and CDR2 YYEEEE come from the germline V gene. The CDR3 has 13 amino acids. The V gene lost 4 bases and the J gene lost 4 bases, with 9 bases spanning the gap. The CDR3 coding sequence is TGTGCCAGCAGCGAGAACAGGTACAATGAGCAGTTCTTC. Translating gives CASSENRYNEQFF.

V usage is TRBV11-2 and J usage is TRBJ1-1; 8 bases map to TRBD1. Germline V gene sequence: CDR1 SGHAT, CDR2 FQNNGV. The CDR3 has 15 amino acids. The ends lost 2 bases at V and 2 bases at J; junction bases unmatched: 4. CDR3 protein: CASSLQGAPNTEAFF. In DNA, the CDR3 is TGTGCCAGCAGCTTACAGGGGGCCCCAAACACTGAAGCTTTCTTT.

The chain links TRBV18 to TRBJ1-1; tentative D call: TRBD1 (5 bases). V was trimmed by 2 bases and J by 4 bases, leaving 17 bases between them. CDR3 length: 16 residues. CDR1 and CDR2 (germline): KGHSH, LQKENI. The DNA for the CDR3 is TGTGCCAGCTCACCATTAGAGGGACGCTTAAGCACTGAAGCTTTCTTT. It yields the protein CASSPLEGRLSTEAFF.

CDR3 DNA: TGTGCCAGCAGCTTAGATCCGGGGGCGGGGGAGCAGTACTTC. This encodes CASSLDPGAGEQYF. The chain carries TRBV7-8 and TRBJ2-7, with D perhaps TRBD1 or TRBD2 (6 bases each). CDR1 is SGHVS, CDR2 FQNEAQ, per germline. The CDR3 extends over 14 amino acids. Trimming cost V 1 base and J 7 bases, with 14 bases left between them.

The chain is built from TRBV5-1 and TRBJ1-6, with a possible D match to TRBD1 (5 bases). V shed 4 bases and J shed 5 bases, with 13 bases lying between them. CDR1 and CDR2 from the germline V gene are SGHRS and YFSETQ. This CDR3 is 15 amino acids long. The chain's CDR3 is CASSREGRNNSPLHF. In DNA, the CDR3 is TGCGCCAGCAGCCGGGAGGGACGGAATAATTCACCCCTCCACTTT.

The genes are TRBV2 and TRBJ2-2; 8 nucleotides match TRBD2. The CDR3 consists of 14 residues. V gave up 6 bases and J gave up 6 bases; unmatched junction bases: 6. Germline assignment: CDR1 SNHLY and CDR2 FYNNEI. The CDR3, as DNA: TGTGCCAGCAGGAATGACGGGGGGGCCGGGGAGCTGTTTTTT. Translated: CASRNDGGAGELFF.

J is TRBJ2-4 and V is TRBV18; 12 bases are shared with TRBD1. CDR1 KGHSH and CDR2 LQKENI come from the germline V gene. J lost 7 bases, V lost 3 bases, and 1 base had no gene match. The CDR3 runs to 14 residues. CDR3 region: CASSPGTGGNIQYF. In nucleotides, the CDR3 is TGTGCCAGCTCACCGGGGACAGGGGGCAACATTCAGTACTTC.

This clone showed up just a few times. The chain employs TRBV10-3 and TRBJ1-5, with TRBD1 matching over 9 bases. CDR3 length equals 12 residues. CDR1 ENHRY and CDR2 SYGVKD come from the germline V gene. Trimming took 9 bases from V and 7 from J; bases not matched to a gene: 4. Here the CDR3 DNA reads TGTGCCATACAGGGGGCTGGGCAGCCCCAGCATTTT. It codes for CAIQGAGQPQHF.

This sequence joins TRBV9 and TRBJ2-5; D is possibly TRBD1 or TRBD2 (6 bases each). The length of the CDR3 is 16 residues. V gave up 4 bases and J gave up 5 bases, with 21 bases separating them. The germline CDR1 and CDR2 sequences are SGDLS and YYNGEE. The CDR3 sequence: CASSRTDRSGVETQYF. CDR3 nucleotides: TGTGCCAGCAGCCGCACAGACAGGTCGGGGGTGGAGACCCAGTACTTC.

The V and J genes are TRBV5-1 and TRBJ2-5; D perhaps matches TRBD1 (6 bases). The V gene's germline CDR1 is SGHRS and CDR2 YFSETQ. CDR3 size: 14 residues. Trimming removed 1 base at V and 2 bases at J, with 9 bases between. The chain's CDR3 is CASSLRTDQETQYF. As DNA, the CDR3 is TGCGCCAGCAGCTTGAGGACAGATCAAGAGACCCAGTACTTC.

This clone occurred a few times. V and J are TRBV5-4 and TRBJ1-2; TRBD1 matches 9 bases. The CDR3 loop spans 15 amino acids. After removal of 4 bases from V and 0 bases from J, the junction contained 4 bases not matched to a gene. Germline V CDR1 and CDR2: SGHNT, YYREEE (reference sequence). The CDR3, as DNA: TGTGCCAGCAGCATAGGACAGGGGACTAACTATGGCTACACCTTC. Translating it yields CASSIGQGTNYGYTF.

The chain joins TRBV19 to TRBJ2-5; 11 bases are a match to TRBD2. Trimming cost V 2 bases and J 10 bases; bases outside gene matches: 15. The CDR3 is 17 residues long. CDR1 is LNHDA and CDR2 is SQIVND in the germline V gene (reference sequence). In DNA, the CDR3 is TGTGCCAGTAGTATACCCGGACTAGCGGGTCCCGCTTCCATCCAGTACTTC. This sequence encodes CASSIPGLAGPASIQYF.

For the CDR3, the DNA is TGCGCCAGCATGGGTGACTCTGGAAACACCATATATTTT. Encoded protein: CASMGDSGNTIYF. The chain employs TRBV10-1 and TRBJ1-3; D remains ambiguous. V gave up 7 bases and J gave up 0 bases, with 7 bases separating them. Germline V gives CDR1 WNHNN, CDR2 SYGVQD (reference sequence). There are 13 residues in the CDR3.

The table lists this clone with a count of one. The chain has TRBV5-4 and TRBJ2-5; D perhaps matches TRBD1 (5 bases). This CDR3 spans 13 amino acids. CDR1 is SGHNT, CDR2 YYREEE, per germline (reference sequence). Deletions cut 4 bases from V and 2 bases from J, with 9 bases between. The CDR3 DNA is TGTGCCAGCAGCATTGACAGTCAAGAGACCCAGTACTTC. Protein sequence: CASSIDSQETQYF.

This chain joins TRBV5-6 and TRBJ2-3; D tentatively reads TRBD1 or TRBD2 (6 bases each). CDR1 is SGHDT, CDR2 YYEEEE, per germline. This CDR3 has 16 residues. Trimming left V 4 bases short and J 3 bases short, with 18 bases between. CDR3 in amino acids: CASSRPRGPWTDTQYF. DNA of the CDR3: TGTGCCAGCAGCCGCCCACGGGGGCCTTGGACAGATACGCAGTATTTT.